The 17 T cell receptor beta chains given below trace back to one sample, sequenced in a study of low-dose radiotherapy and immunotherapy resistance in tumors. Time point here: after trial treatment. Treatment in this sample: LDRT plus nivolumab, ipilimumab, low-dose cyclophosphamide and aspirin (RACIN trial). Primers used for first-strand cDNA, a TRAV- and TRBV-specific set, covered both alpha and beta chains. With a constant-region primer and a V-primer adapter, TCRs were subjected to roughly 20 PCR cycles of amplification. TCRdb reanalysed the reads using MiXCR and keeps one entry per CDR3 protein. The sample includes about 100,000 distinct CDR3 sequences, roughly 20% of them seen just once. The sample in question was PBMCs, obtained after low-dose radiotherapy plus immunotherapy. Receptor source: a male donor with prostate cancer.

There are many counts of this clonotype. V gene TRBV7-2 combines with J gene TRBJ2-2; 7 positions match TRBD1. V lost 3 bases and J lost 3; bases outside the gene matches: 1. The V gene's germline CDR1 is SGHTA and CDR2 FQGNSA. The CDR3 totals 14 residues. DNA of the CDR3: TGTGCCAGCAGCTTTGACAGGGACACCGGGGAGCTGTTTTTT. This sequence encodes CASSFDRDTGELFF.

In regard to this clonotype: This probably arose from a read error, given a far larger clone one base away. V gene TRBV6-8 combines with J gene TRBJ1-4, with D uncertain. The CDR3 extends over 13 amino acids. CDR1 and CDR2 (germline): MNHGY, SAAAGT. The V end lost 8 bases, the J end lost 8 bases, and 15 bases lay between the germline ends. This chain's CDR3 is CASGSDPEEKLFF. The DNA for the CDR3 is TGTGCCAGCGGTTCCGACCCCGAGGAAAAACTGTTTTTT.

The genes are TRBV23-1 and TRBJ2-3, with 7 bases identical to TRBD1. TRBV23-1 is known as an ORF, though its function is uncertain. V gave up 4 bases and J gave up 2 bases; unmatched junction bases: 15. The CDR3 has 18 amino acids. The CDR3, as DNA: TGCGCCAGCAGTCCTCCCCAAGGGGGCCCCTCCCCCACAGATACGCAGTATTTT. Its protein is CASSPPQGGPSPTDTQYF.

A few counts support this clonotype. The V gene is TRBV6-5, the J gene TRBJ2-3, with D perhaps being TRBD1 or TRBD2 (6 bases each). Germline V gene sequence: CDR1 MNHEY, CDR2 SVGAGI. V was clipped by 7 bases and J by 2 bases, with 13 bases between them. The length of the CDR3 is 14 residues. CDR3 nucleotide sequence: TGTGCCAGCAAGAGGGGGGCCTTCACAGATACGCAGTATTTT. It is translated as CASKRGAFTDTQYF.

This clonotype occurred a few times. DNA of the CDR3: TGCAGTGCGGTCGACAGAGGACTAGCGGGGTCCTCCTACGAGCAGTACTTC. Amino acid sequence: CSAVDRGLAGSSYEQYF. The chain employs TRBV20-1 and TRBJ2-7, with 12 bases identical to TRBD2. Unmatched junction bases numbered 12, after V lost 6 bases and J lost 0 bases. Germline V gives CDR1 DFQATT, CDR2 SNEGSKA (reference sequence). CDR3 length: 17 residues.

Concerning this clonotype: A far larger clone is one nucleotide away, so this likely arose from a read error. Here the CDR3 reads CASSSRRSTDTQYF. For the CDR3, the DNA is TGTGCCAGCAGCTCGAGACGGAGCACAGATACGCAGTATTTT. The chain is built from TRBV5-4 and TRBJ2-3, with no clear D. Looked up from germline, CDR1 is SGHNT and CDR2 is YYREEE (reference sequence). V was pared by 3 bases and J by 0 bases, with 8 bases between. The CDR3 extends over 14 amino acids.

This clonotype was found a few times. V is TRBV7-2 and J is TRBJ1-4; 11 positions agree with TRBD1. V shed 4 bases, J shed 7 bases, and the junction held 8 bases outside the gene matches. This CDR3 is 16 amino acids long. Germline V CDR1 and CDR2: SGHTA, FQGNSA. The CDR3 region has the DNA TGTGCCAGCAGCTCGGCCTCCGGGACAGGGGGTGAAAAACTGTTTTTT. Translating it yields CASSSASGTGGEKLFF.

On this clonotype itself: A far larger clone is only one base removed, so a read error is likely. This chain connects TRBV5-8 to TRBJ2-1; D could derive from TRBD1 or TRBD2 (5 bases each). There are 15 residues in the CDR3. Germline loops: CDR1 SGHTS, CDR2 YDEGEE. CDR3 amino acids: CANSLGTLGPNEQFF. The CDR3, as DNA: TGTGCCAACAGCTTGGGGACCCTCGGACCTAATGAGCAGTTCTTC.

Many counts were recorded for this clonotype. CDR3 sequence (DNA): TGTGCCAGCAGGCCCTCGCGGGGGAGGGGTGAAAAACTGTTTTTT. It encodes CASRPSRGRGEKLFF. The chain uses TRBV6-6 and TRBJ1-4, with TRBD1 as a possible D gene (5 bases). V lost 6 bases and J lost 7, with 18 bases in between. The CDR3 has 15 residues. The germline V gene has CDR1 MNHNY and CDR2 SVGAGI (reference sequence).

The rearrangement joins TRBV5-6 to TRBJ2-5, with no clear D. Trimming shortened V by 0 bases and J by 3 bases, and 9 bases separated the two germline ends. There are 14 residues in the CDR3. CDR1 and CDR2 from the germline V gene are SGHDT and YYEEEE. Written as DNA, the CDR3 is TGTGCCAGCAGCTTGGGTGATCGCAAAGAGACCCAGTACTTC. Translating it yields CASSLGDRKETQYF. Based on the CDR3 plus reference TRBV5-6 and TRBJ2-5, the full variable domain is DAGVTQSPTHLIKTRGQQVTLRCSPKSGHDTVSWYQQALGQGPQFIFQYYEEEERQRGNFPDRFSGHQFPNYSSELNVNALLLGDSALYLCASSLGDRKETQYFGPGTRLLVL.

This clonotype has a count of ten or more. This chain connects TRBV20-1 to TRBJ2-3; 8 nucleotides agree with TRBD1. With 3 bases clipped from V and 8 bases from J, the junction kept 13 bases outside the gene matches. The CDR3 contains 15 residues. CDR1 is DFQATT and CDR2 is SNEGSKA in the germline V gene (reference sequence). In nucleotides, the CDR3 is TGCAGTGCTAGCCACCAGGGGGCCCACGGGGGTACGCAGTATTTT. Translation gives CSASHQGAHGGTQYF.

The chain combines TRBV4-1 with TRBJ2-2, with 12 bases that match TRBD2. The CDR3 runs to 18 residues. The trim removed 1 base at V and 1 base at J, leaving 4 bases unmatched. Germline loops: CDR1 MGHRA, CDR2 YSYEKL. CDR3 DNA: TGCGCCAGCAGCCAAGGGGGACTAGCGGGCATGAACACCGGGGAGCTGTTTTTT. Encoded protein: CASSQGGLAGMNTGELFF.

On this clonotype itself: This may be a read error, as it is one base from a much larger clone. V and J are TRBV7-3 and TRBJ1-1; TRBD1 might be the D (5 bases). The CDR3 consists of 13 residues. CDR1 and CDR2 from the germline V gene are SGHTA and FQGTGA. The CDR3: CDSSSGWGTEAFF. As DNA, the CDR3 is TGTGACAGCAGTTCAGGGTGGGGCACTGAAGCTTTCTTT.

This clonotype has more than one count but fewer than ten. The chain combines TRBV19 with TRBJ1-3, with unresolved D. The germline V and J ends were trimmed by 4 bases and 6 bases, with 13 bases remaining between them. The CDR3 is 14 residues long. The germline V gene encodes CDR1 LNHDA and CDR2 SQIVND (reference sequence). The chain's CDR3 is CASSTSGEINTIYF. CDR3 coding DNA: TGTGCCAGTAGTACATCCGGGGAAATAAACACCATATATTTT.

This chain links TRBV6-4 with TRBJ2-3; D call uncertain. Germline V gene sequence: CDR1 MRHNA, CDR2 SNTAGT. Trimming stripped 4 bases from V and 0 bases from J, with 8 bases between. The CDR3 sequence is 14 residues long. CDR3 coding DNA: TGTGCCAGCAGTGGTGAGGACAGCACAGATACGCAGTATTTT. It is translated as CASSGEDSTDTQYF.

This clonotype came up many times. The chain joins TRBV7-2 to TRBJ1-6, with 7 bases matching TRBD1. The junction had 14 bases not matched to a gene; V was cut back by 5 bases and J by 4 bases. Germline CDR1 and CDR2: SGHTA and FQGNSA. The CDR3 is made up of 18 amino acids. The CDR3 nucleotides read TGTGCCAGCAGCCTTATACAGGGGACCTTAGTATATAATTCACCCCTCCACTTT. It codes for CASSLIQGTLVYNSPLHF. Complete variable domain (other parts from reference TRBV7-2 and TRBJ1-6): GAGVSQSPSNKVTEKGKDVELRCDPISGHTALYWYRQSLGQGLEFLIYFQGNSAPDKSGLPSDRFSAERTGGSVSTLTIQRTQQEDSAVYLCASSLIQGTLVYNSPLHFGNGTRLTVT.

This clonotype was observed at least ten times. V gene TRBV29-1 combines with J gene TRBJ2-5; TRBD1 aligns across 7 bases. V shed 1 base and J 2 bases; nucleotides not matched to a gene: 1. This CDR3 is built from 13 residues. The germline V gene encodes CDR1 SQVTM and CDR2 ANQGSEA. The CDR3 loop reads CSVEGRGQETQYF. The CDR3 nucleotides read TGCAGCGTTGAAGGCAGGGGGCAAGAGACCCAGTACTTC.